The entry that follows covers one TCR beta chain sequence. Its antigen is currently unknown. V was clipped by 6 bases and J by 4 bases, with 7 bases between them. Germline-derived CDR1 and CDR2 are SNHLY and FYNNEI. The CDR3 is 12 residues long. These data are taken from a study of OX40 agonist ivuxolimab in advanced cancers. Data came from immunoSEQ multiplex PCR; TCRdb stores just in-frame clones and leaves some out. Among over 50,000 clones listed, 84% were seen once. Points from the study as a whole: Researchers report that CD8+ T cells had, on average, more expanded clones than CD4+.

This clonotype was sampled from an adult with an advanced solid tumor such as melanoma, head and neck, liver or kidney cancer. The specimen was CD4+ or CD8+ T cells sorted from blood, collected in a trial of the OX40 agonist ivuxolimab. J is TRBJ2-1 and V is TRBV2; D unclear. CDR3 DNA: TGTGCCAGCAGCCTCCGGTACAATGAGCAGTTCTTC. Translation: CASSLRYNEQFF.